The rows below give T cell receptor beta chains drawn from one sample of a study of blood T cells in healthy people across ages. TCRdb passed the 5' RACE reads through MiXCR, listing each CDR3 protein once. The sample records fewer than 1 million distinct CDR3 sequences, more than 40% being singletons. The sample taken for sequencing was blood. The receptors here all came from a man in his sixties in good health. Both conserved end residues are part of each CDR3.

>TRBJ1-2|TRBV28
CASGLRVLNYGYTF
>TRBJ1-2|TRBV28
CATRDNYGYTF
>TRBJ1-1|TRBV6-5
CASSYARIAEAFF
>TRBJ1-1|TRBV5-4
CASSPHSGTGIPKTEAFF
>TRBJ2-1|TRBV7-2
CASSLGPQEQFF
>TRBJ1-1|TRBV7-2
CASSLDRGGIEAFF
>TRBJ2-4|TRBV11-2
CASSVEGPGEQYF
>TRBJ1-2|TRBV7-9
CASSWENYGYTF
>TRBJ2-5|TRBV7-2
CASSPGGSRVIETQYF
>NA|TRBV11-2
CASSLRAGMLEPQETQFF
>TRBJ2-1|TRBV6-1
CASRGIPGQGETSSYNEQFF
>TRBJ2-2|TRBV20-1
CSARLAAANTGELFF
>TRBJ2-1|TRBV7-2
CASNLAWRREQFF
>TRBJ1-6|TRBV4-3
CASSQGRNNSPLHF
>TRBJ2-5|TRBV9
CASSVSEAVTGETQYF
>TRBJ2-7|TRBV6-2/TRBV6-3
CASRPGHTYNEQYF
>TRBJ2-3|TRBV20-1
CSAAGGADTQYF
>TRBJ1-5|TRBV7-3
CASSPTSLVSGGPGNQPQHF
>TRBJ2-3|TRBV12-3/TRBV12-4
CASRNRRVSTDTQYF
>TRBJ1-2|TRBV9
CASSPRTGEKANYGYTF
>NA|TRBV20-1
CSARDRFRETQYF
>TRBJ2-3|TRBV10-3
CAISKGSGARDTQYF
>TRBJ2-7|TRBV3-1
CASKPQGGVYEQYF
>TRBJ1-2|TRBV5-1
CASSSQGGANYGYTF
>TRBJ1-1|TRBV7-2
CASSSTPGGGTEAFF
>TRBJ2-7|TRBV28
CASSGRVGASSYEQYF
>TRBJ1-6|TRBV30
CAWSARTNSPLHF
>TRBJ2-1|TRBV4-3
CASSHLAGVYNEQFF
>TRBJ1-2|TRBV20-1
CSASGQGCGYTF
>TRBJ1-6|TRBV2
CASWRGVSPLHF
>TRBJ2-7|TRBV6-1
CATNGAESSYEQYF
>TRBJ2-1|TRBV7-9
CASSFGDGGNEQFF
>TRBJ2-7|TRBV20-1
CGARDVRGAYEQYF
>TRBJ2-1|TRBV12-3/TRBV12-4
CASRSGGQIFHEQFF
>TRBJ1-5|TRBV30
CAWSATGNQPQHF
>TRBJ2-5|TRBV27
CASSLRLPQETQYF
>TRBJ2-3|TRBV20-1
CSARPRDTQYF
>TRBJ2-2|TRBV6-1
CASSELGIANTGELFF
>TRBJ2-6|TRBV12-3/TRBV12-4
CASSIRTGLLRGANVLTF
>TRBJ2-2|TRBV4-3
CASSQAPGQATGELFF
>TRBJ2-1|TRBV12-3/TRBV12-4
CASSLGLSSYNEQFF
>TRBJ2-1|TRBV6-2/TRBV6-3
CASRGTGAQDEQFF
>TRBJ2-5|TRBV18
CASSSSGTASGQYF
>TRBJ2-1|TRBV7-6
CACSLGGAYNEQFF
>TRBJ2-3|TRBV12-3/TRBV12-4
CASRLGGTDTQYF
>TRBJ2-6|TRBV5-1
CASSRDISGANVLTF
>TRBJ1-3|TRBV28
CASSTGGETGDTIYF
>NA|TRBV7-2
CASSGSGGGETQYF
>TRBJ1-5|TRBV15
CATSRDRGNNQPQHF
>TRBJ2-5|TRBV9
CASSGVRGLETQYF
>TRBJ1-2|TRBV6-1
CASRKGGLRNYGYTF
>TRBJ2-7|TRBV6-2/TRBV6-3
CASSRGQNIYEQYF
>TRBJ2-5|TRBV10-3
CAISWGAGETQYF
>TRBJ2-1|TRBV7-2
CASSFGGAFNEQFF
>TRBJ2-2|TRBV29-1
CSGGHNTGELFF
>TRBJ2-1|TRBV12-3/TRBV12-4
CASTPAGNEQFF
>TRBJ1-1|TRBV21-1
CASRYSRTGNTEAFF